The source of this TCR beta chain is a study of identical twins' blood T cells. Study findings and constraints: Shared CDR3 clonotype counts tracked mainly the product of cloneset sizes.

TCRdb reanalysed the 5' RACE reads using MiXCR and keeps one entry per CDR3 protein. The table has hundreds of thousands of distinct CDR3 sequences, about 28% seen once. This clonotype was observed at least ten times. The antigen remains undetermined. There are 18 residues in the CDR3. Trimming took 0 bases from V and 4 from J, leaving 21 bases between them. Germline CDR1 ENHRY, CDR2 SYGVKD. This clonotype was sampled from a woman between 18 and 49 years old in good health. Sequenced input: PBMCs. The V gene is TRBV10-3, the J gene TRBJ1-1, with D possibly matching TRBD1 (5 bases). CDR3 nucleotides: TGTGCCATCAGTGAGTCTGCATTTGGATCAGGGAGAAGCACTGAAGCTTTCTTT. It specifies CAISESAFGSGRSTEAFF.